This T cell receptor beta chain was obtained from a study of CD4+ T cells in melanoma. The CDR3 covers 13 residues. Trimming removed 10 bases at V and 4 bases at J, with 16 bases between. Per the germline V gene, CDR1 is WSHSY and CDR2 is SAAADI. With regard to this clone: Its antigen is unknown.

Measured with immunoSEQ multiplex PCR; TCRdb has only the in-frame clones, and not every one. The repertoire holds about 10,000 clones, with less than 70% as singletons. General study findings and limits: Reportedly, melanoma neoantigen-specific CD4+ T cells showed varied differentiation states.

Material for sequencing was cells from a culture (not recorded whether cultured in vitro). This chain joins TRBV10-2 and TRBJ1-1; D is perhaps TRBD1 (5 bases). The receptor comes from a human donor with melanoma. The CDR3 is CATSRGRGTEAFF. The CDR3, as DNA: TGCGCCACCAGCCGGGGCCGGGGCACTGAAGCTTTCTTT.